A single sample gave rise to the 20 T cell receptor beta chains below, sequenced in a study of shared clonotypes between healthy human individuals (dated by TCRdb to 2018 to 2020). The library was made by the immunoSEQ multiplex PCR assay. As stored in TCRdb, this immuneACCESS dataset retains in-frame rearrangements with V and J assigned. A fraction of the clones does not appear; measured against another copy, unresolved V genes explain less than half of the discrepancy, and the remainder lacks a known reason. The sample includes around 1.4 million clones, with about 98.5% observed a single time. 0.36% of the sample is in the top ten clones. Sequencing was done on a sample of naive CD4+ T cells sorted from blood. This sample's cell subset or site label indicates: CD45RA+ positively selected. Receptors were obtained from a man aged 30 to 45 in good health.

The chain employs TRBV5-6 and TRBJ2-3; TRBD2 matches 12 bases. V lost 3 bases and J lost 7; bases outside the gene matches: 3. From germline, CDR1 is SGHDT and CDR2 YYEEEE. The CDR3 runs 14 residues. This CDR3 is CASSSGLAGYTQYF. DNA for the CDR3: TGTGCCAGCAGCTCTGGACTAGCGGGGTATACGCAGTATTTT.

V usage is TRBV14 and J usage is TRBJ2-1, with D perhaps assigned TRBD1 or TRBD2 (5 bases each). CDR1 and CDR2 from the germline V gene are SGHDN and FVKESK. V lost 0 bases, J lost 5 bases, and 17 bases lay in between. The CDR3 runs to 17 residues. CDR3 nucleotides: TGTGCCAGCAGCCAAGAAGAGGGGAGCCCCTCTCACAATGAGCAGTTCTTC. This translates into CASSQEEGSPSHNEQFF.

This rearrangement joins TRBV6-6 to TRBJ2-2, with 10 bases identical to TRBD1. The ends lost 6 bases at V and 8 bases at J; junction bases unmatched: 9. The CDR3 sequence is 15 residues long. Germline lookup yields CDR1 MNHNY and CDR2 SVGAGI (reference sequence). CDR3: CASSLPGTGAGELFF. DNA for the CDR3: TGTGCCAGCAGCCTTCCCGGGACAGGGGCTGGGGAGCTGTTTTTT.

The J gene is TRBJ1-1, the V gene TRBV25-1; D not certain. Germline CDR1 reads MGHDK; CDR2 reads SYGVNS. V gave up 0 bases and J gave up 0 bases, with 8 bases separating them. The CDR3 covers 15 residues. CDR3 sequence: CASSEYANLNTEAFF. CDR3 nucleotides: TGTGCCAGCAGTGAATACGCTAATTTGAACACTGAAGCTTTCTTT.

V gene TRBV10-3 combines with J gene TRBJ2-7; 11 bases align to TRBD2. This CDR3 is built from 18 residues. Germline V lookup: CDR1 ENHRY, CDR2 SYGVKD. V gave up 2 bases and J gave up 0 bases; unmatched junction bases: 9. The DNA for the CDR3 is TGTGCCATCAGTGAGGCGGTTAGACTAGCGGGAATCTCCTACGAGCAGTACTTC. Its translation: CAISEAVRLAGISYEQYF.

The chain carries TRBV11-2 and TRBJ2-7; maybe TRBD1 (5 bases). Trimming took 4 bases from V and 4 from J, leaving 23 bases between them. The CDR3 length is 17 residues. The germline V gene encodes CDR1 SGHAT and CDR2 FQNNGV. The CDR3 sequence: CASSSYPLGAQRYEQYF. In DNA, the CDR3 is TGTGCCAGCAGCTCCTACCCCCTAGGGGCGCAGAGATACGAGCAGTACTTC.

The chain joins TRBV4-1 to TRBJ2-4; 11 positions match TRBD2. This CDR3 has 17 amino acids. The germline CDR1 and CDR2 sequences are MGHRA and YSYEKL. J was trimmed by 0 bases and V by 5 bases; bases with no gene match: 6. The CDR3 region has the DNA TGCGCCAGCAGCAGACTAGCGGGATCACTAGCCAAAAACATTCAGTACTTC. It translates to CASSRLAGSLAKNIQYF.

The chain carries TRBV9 and TRBJ2-1, with 11 bases lining up with TRBD1. From germline, CDR1 is SGDLS and CDR2 YYNGEE. CDR3 length: 14 amino acids. V trimming: 5 bases; J trimming: 4 bases; junction bases outside the gene matches: 2. The CDR3 spells CASSGTGGYNEQFF. The CDR3 bases are TGTGCCAGCAGTGGGACAGGGGGTTACAATGAGCAGTTCTTC.

The chain combines TRBV6-1 with TRBJ1-4, with D hard to call. Between the trimmed V and J ends, which lost 2 bases and 8 bases, there was a span of 9 bases. The CDR3 is 13 residues long. CDR1 MNHNS and CDR2 SASEGT come from the germline V gene. DNA of the CDR3: TGTGCCAGCAGTGAACAGACGGGCGAAAAACTGTTTTTT. Amino acids: CASSEQTGEKLFF.

The gene calls are TRBV13 and TRBJ2-1; 10 positions agree with TRBD1. V shed 5 bases, J shed 3 bases, and the junction held 4 bases outside the gene matches. The CDR3 runs to 15 residues. Germline loops: CDR1 PRHDT, CDR2 FYEKMQ (reference sequence). The CDR3 sequence: CASSQRTGGYNEQFF. CDR3 bases: TGTGCCAGCAGCCAGCGGACAGGGGGCTACAATGAGCAGTTCTTC.

The genes are TRBV12-5 and TRBJ2-5; TRBD1 is a possible D gene (6 bases). There are 17 residues in the CDR3. Trimming removed 0 bases from V and 2 bases from J, with 16 bases in between. Germline V gene lookup returns CDR1 LGHNT and CDR2 FRNRAP. CDR3 loop: CASGLVVGQRGQETQYF. In nucleotides, the CDR3 is TGTGCTAGTGGTTTGGTGGTAGGACAGCGTGGGCAAGAGACCCAGTACTTC. The whole variable domain, remainder taken from reference TRBV12-5 and TRBJ2-5, is DARVTQTPRHKVTEMGQEVTMRCQPILGHNTVFWYRQTMMQGLELLAYFRNRAPLDDSGMPKDRFSAEMPDATLATLKIQPSEPRDSAVYFCASGLVVGQRGQETQYFGPGTRLLVL.

The V call is TRBV6-6, the J call TRBJ2-1; no reliable D call. This CDR3 comprises 13 residues. The V and J ends lost 2 bases and 5 bases respectively, with 7 bases between them. From germline, CDR1 is MNHNY and CDR2 SVGAGI (reference sequence). CDR3 residues: CASSYGENNEQFF. The CDR3 coding sequence is TGTGCCAGCAGTTACGGGGAAAACAATGAGCAGTTCTTC.

Remarks on this clone: This sample includes further DNA sequences coding for the same CDR3. The gene calls are TRBV5-1 and TRBJ2-7, with 9 bases identical to TRBD1. J lost 3 bases, V lost 1 base, and 5 bases had no gene match. The germline V gene has CDR1 SGHRS and CDR2 YFSETQ. The CDR3 contains 15 residues. The CDR3 loop reads CASSLSGTGIYEQYF. In nucleotides, the CDR3 is TGCGCCAGCAGCTTGTCGGGGACAGGGATCTACGAGCAGTACTTC.

The gene calls are TRBV19 and TRBJ1-5; TRBD1 matches at 7 bases. V dropped 4 bases and J dropped 7; count of bases not matched to a gene: 13. The CDR3 has 16 residues. Germline-derived CDR1 and CDR2 are LNHDA and SQIVND (reference sequence). The DNA for the CDR3 is TGTGCCAGTAGTAGGCGAGGAGACAGGGCAGGACAGCCCCAGCATTTT. It yields the protein CASSRRGDRAGQPQHF. Using reference TRBV19 and TRBJ1-5 for the parts outside the CDR3, the full variable domain is DGGITQSPKYLFRKEGQNVTLSCEQNLNHDAMYWYRQDPGQGLRLIYYSQIVNDFQKGDIAEGYSVSREKKESFPLTVTSAQKNPTAFYLCASSRRGDRAGQPQHFGDGTRLSIL.

The chain combines TRBV7-3 with TRBJ2-1, with TRBD2 identical over 12 bases. Germline V CDR1 and CDR2: SGHTA, FQGTGA. Unmatched junction bases numbered 4, after V lost 2 bases and J lost 2 bases. The CDR3 contains 17 residues. The CDR3 reads CASSLGTSGRPYNEQFF. CDR3 nucleotide sequence: TGTGCCAGCAGCTTAGGTACTAGCGGGAGGCCCTACAATGAGCAGTTCTTC.

This chain joins TRBV18 and TRBJ2-1; 8 bases map to TRBD2. The germline V gene has CDR1 KGHSH and CDR2 LQKENI. The CDR3 runs to 18 residues. Trimming took 3 bases from V and 0 from J; bases not matched to a gene: 10. CDR3 protein: CASSPTSGRISSYNEQFF. The CDR3 nucleotides read TGTGCCAGCTCACCTACTAGCGGTCGTATAAGCTCCTACAATGAGCAGTTCTTC.

The chain links TRBV4-2 to TRBJ1-1; weak D call: TRBD1 (6 bases). Per germline, CDR1 LGHNA and CDR2 YNFKEQ. Trimming removed 7 bases from V and 0 bases from J, with 12 bases in between. CDR3 length: 14 residues. The CDR3 sequence: CASTRTDMNTEAFF. The CDR3, as DNA: TGTGCCAGCACCCGGACAGACATGAACACTGAAGCTTTCTTT.

Comments on this clone: Distinct nucleotide sequences in the sample also encode this CDR3. The chain couples TRBV6-4 to TRBJ2-5; no definite D call. The V gene lost 2 bases and the J gene lost 4 bases, with 8 bases spanning the gap. The CDR3 has 13 amino acids. The V gene's germline CDR1 is MRHNA and CDR2 SNTAGT. The CDR3 reads CASSDSPGETQYF. The CDR3 DNA reads TGTGCCAGCAGTGACAGTCCAGGAGAGACCCAGTACTTC.

This chain links TRBV4-3 with TRBJ1-2, with 7 nucleotides matching TRBD1. V gave up 3 bases and J gave up 4 bases; unmatched junction bases: 14. Germline loops: CDR1 LGHNA, CDR2 YSLEER. CDR3 length equals 17 residues. The CDR3 spells CASSQTTFGQETYGYTF. The CDR3 DNA follows: TGCGCCAGCAGCCAGACTACGTTTGGACAGGAGACCTATGGCTACACCTTC.

The gene calls are TRBV5-4 and TRBJ2-1; D remains unclear. This CDR3 has 14 amino acids. V lost 4 bases to trimming and J lost 6 bases, with 14 bases between them. CDR1 is SGHNT, CDR2 YYREEE, per germline (reference sequence). The CDR3: CASSPYSRSNEQFF. CDR3 nucleotide sequence: TGTGCCAGCAGCCCCTACTCCAGATCCAATGAGCAGTTCTTC.